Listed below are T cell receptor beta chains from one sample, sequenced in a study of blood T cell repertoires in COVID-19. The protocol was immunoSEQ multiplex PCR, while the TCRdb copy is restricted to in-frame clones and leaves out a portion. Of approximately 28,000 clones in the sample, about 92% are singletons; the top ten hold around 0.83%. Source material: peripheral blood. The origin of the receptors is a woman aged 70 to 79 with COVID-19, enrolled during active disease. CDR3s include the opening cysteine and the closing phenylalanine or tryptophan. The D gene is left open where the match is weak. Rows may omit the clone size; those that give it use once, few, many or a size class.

CDR3: CASSYPIAGTGFGTQYF
DNA: TGTGCCAGCAGTTATCCCATAGCGGGTACGGGGTTTGGTACGCAGTATTTT
D: TRBD2
J: TRBJ2-3
size: -
V: TRBV6-2/TRBV6-3

CDR3: CASSRGLAVYNEQFF
DNA: TGTGCCAGCAGCCGAGGACTAGCGGTCTACAATGAGCAGTTCTTC
D: TRBD2
J: TRBJ2-1
size: -
V: TRBV5-4

CDR3: CASSQVAPLRGCSYEQYF
DNA: TGCGCCAGCAGCCAAGTCGCGCCACTACGGGGTTGCTCCTACGAGCAGTACTTC
D: -
J: TRBJ2-7
size: -
V: TRBV4-1

CDR3: CASSSSTGSGLNTEAFF
DNA: TGTGCCAGTAGTTCCTCGACAGGGTCAGGATTGAACACTGAAGCTTTCTTT
D: TRBD1
J: TRBJ1-1
size: -
V: TRBV19

CDR3: CASSYLANQETQYF
DNA: TGTGCCAGCAGCTACCTAGCGAACCAAGAGACCCAGTACTTC
D: -
J: TRBJ2-5
size: -
V: TRBV7-3

CDR3: CASSLGWGTGAPDTQYF
DNA: TGTGCCAGCAGTTTAGGTTGGGGGACAGGGGCCCCCGATACGCAGTATTTT
D: TRBD1
J: TRBJ2-3
size: once
V: TRBV28

CDR3: CAWSYRNTEAFF
DNA: TGTGCCTGGAGTTATAGGAACACTGAAGCTTTCTTT
D: -
J: TRBJ1-1
size: -
V: TRBV30

CDR3: CASSLRGQGGSNTEAFF
DNA: TGCGCCAGCAGCTTGAGGGGACAGGGGGGATCGAACACTGAAGCTTTCTTT
D: TRBD1
J: TRBJ1-1
size: -
V: TRBV5-1

CDR3: CASSSDFPLWYF
DNA: TGTGCCAGCAGTTCAGACTTTCCCTTATGGTATTTT
D: -
J: TRBJ2-3
size: -
V: TRBV28

CDR3: CASSLLLHNEQFF
DNA: TGTGCCAGCAGCCTCTTACTCCACAATGAGCAGTTCTTC
D: -
J: TRBJ2-1
size: -
V: TRBV3-1/TRBV3-2

CDR3: CASSLGPGDTDTQYF
DNA: TGTGCCAGCAGCTTGGGACCGGGAGACACAGATACGCAGTATTTT
D: -
J: TRBJ2-3
size: once
V: TRBV13

CDR3: CASGRHQETQYF
DNA: TGTGCTAGCGGCCGGCATCAAGAGACCCAGTACTTC
D: -
J: TRBJ2-5
size: -
V: TRBV19

CDR3: CASNPGTNSYEQYF
DNA: TGTGCCAGTAACCCCGGGACAAATTCCTACGAGCAGTACTTC
D: -
J: TRBJ2-7
size: -
V: TRBV19

CDR3: CASSFLAEMGYEQYF
DNA: TGTGCCAGCAGTTTCCTAGCGGAGATGGGGTACGAGCAGTACTTC
D: TRBD2
J: TRBJ2-7
size: few
V: TRBV6-2/TRBV6-3

CDR3: CASSLTTGTPIQETQYF
DNA: TGCGCCAGCAGCTTAACCACCGGGACACCGATCCAAGAGACCCAGTACTTC
D: -
J: TRBJ2-5
size: -
V: TRBV5-1

CDR3: CASRQGNTDTQYF
DNA: TGTGCCAGCAGACAGGGTAACACAGATACGCAGTATTTT
D: -
J: TRBJ2-3
size: -
V: TRBV12-3/TRBV12-4

CDR3: CASSPPGTGTFNEKLFF
DNA: TGTGCCAGCAGCCCGCCGGGGACGGGGACTTTTAATGAAAAACTGTTTTTT
D: -
J: TRBJ1-4
size: -
V: TRBV27

CDR3: CASSLNVGPGSPLHF
DNA: TGCGCCAGCAGCTTGAACGTAGGCCCGGGTTCACCCCTCCACTTT
D: -
J: TRBJ1-6
size: -
V: TRBV5-1

CDR3: CASSAPRGGGYTF
DNA: TGTGCCAGCAGCGCACCACGGGGGGGTGGCTACACCTTC
D: -
J: TRBJ1-2
size: -
V: TRBV9

CDR3: CASSEIFLRAGPGGEQFF
DNA: TGTGCCAGCAGTGAAATATTTCTGCGGGCGGGACCCGGTGGTGAGCAGTTCTTC
D: -
J: TRBJ2-1
size: -
V: TRBV6-1

CDR3: CASSMIGFQETQYF
DNA: TGTGCCAGTAGTATGATCGGTTTCCAAGAGACCCAGTACTTC
D: -
J: TRBJ2-5
size: -
V: TRBV19

CDR3: CASSVGPYEQFF
DNA: TGTGCCAGCAGCGTAGGTCCCTATGAGCAGTTCTTC
D: -
J: TRBJ2-1
size: -
V: TRBV9

CDR3: CASSLVTGTSGTDTQYF
DNA: TGCGCCAGCAGCTTGGTAACCGGGACTAGCGGAACAGATACGCAGTATTTT
D: TRBD2
J: TRBJ2-3
size: -
V: TRBV5-1

CDR3: CASSRVGDTSTGELFF
DNA: TGTGCCAGCAGCCGAGTGGGGGACACCTCCACCGGGGAGCTGTTTTTT
D: -
J: TRBJ2-2
size: -
V: TRBV4-2

CDR3: CASSSQGNSNQPQHF
DNA: TGTGCCAGCAGCTCACAGGGGAATTCGAATCAGCCCCAGCATTTT
D: TRBD1
J: TRBJ1-5
size: -
V: TRBV6-5

CDR3: CSVGTANTEAFF
DNA: TGCAGCGTGGGGACAGCTAACACTGAAGCTTTCTTT
D: TRBD1
J: TRBJ1-1
size: -
V: TRBV29-1

CDR3: CASSLESPWGEEVAQYF
DNA: TGTGCCAGCAGTTTGGAGAGCCCTTGGGGGGAGGAGGTGGCACAGTATTTT
D: -
J: TRBJ2-3
size: -
V: TRBV28

CDR3: CASSFSGGSYNEQFF
DNA: TGTGCCAGCAGTTTTTCAGGGGGTTCCTACAATGAGCAGTTCTTC
D: TRBD1
J: TRBJ2-1
size: -
V: TRBV28

CDR3: CASSTRQSRAEAFF
DNA: TGTGCCAGCAGCACACGACAGTCCAGGGCTGAAGCTTTCTTT
D: -
J: TRBJ1-1
size: -
V: TRBV13

CDR3: CASSQGLAGRGEQFF
DNA: TGCGCCAGCAGCCAAGGACTAGCGGGACGGGGTGAGCAGTTCTTC
D: TRBD2
J: TRBJ2-1
size: -
V: TRBV4-1

CDR3: CASSQDSGDGYTF
DNA: TGTGCCAGCAGCCAAGATTCGGGAGATGGCTACACCTTC
D: -
J: TRBJ1-2
size: -
V: TRBV4-2

CDR3: CASSSTQGETPYEQYF
DNA: TGTGCCAGCAGTTCAACTCAGGGCGAAACTCCCTACGAGCAGTACTTC
D: -
J: TRBJ2-7
size: -
V: TRBV28

CDR3: CASSYGAGSYGYTF
DNA: TGTGCCAGCAGTTACGGTGCAGGGTCCTATGGCTACACCTTC
D: -
J: TRBJ1-2
size: -
V: TRBV6-5

CDR3: CATSRGGTSGRYEQYF
DNA: TGTGCCACCAGCAGAGGGGGGACTAGCGGGAGATACGAGCAGTACTTC
D: TRBD2
J: TRBJ2-7
size: -
V: TRBV15

CDR3: CSASSREQYF
DNA: TGCAGTGCTTCAAGTCGGGAGCAGTACTTC
D: -
J: TRBJ2-7
size: -
V: TRBV20-1

CDR3: CASSFGGATGELFF
DNA: TGTGCCAGCAGCTTCGGGGGAGCCACCGGGGAGCTGTTTTTT
D: -
J: TRBJ2-2
size: -
V: TRBV7-9

CDR3: CASSSQGGRSEQYF
DNA: TGTGCCAGCAGTTCACAGGGGGGGCGGTCCGAGCAGTACTTC
D: -
J: TRBJ2-7
size: once
V: TRBV6-5

CDR3: CASSLSGMNTEAFF
DNA: TGCGCCAGCAGCTTATCCGGGATGAACACTGAAGCTTTCTTT
D: -
J: TRBJ1-1
size: -
V: TRBV5-1

CDR3: CASSPGTADQPQHF
DNA: TGTGCCAGCAGTCCAGGGACAGCCGATCAGCCCCAGCATTTT
D: TRBD1
J: TRBJ1-5
size: -
V: TRBV7-9